This T cell receptor beta chain was sequenced during a study of TIL therapy for anti-PD-1-resistant metastatic lung cancer. At the level of the study: Median tumor PD-L1 proportion score was roughly 5.4%.

This CDR3 contains 17 residues. General study findings and limits: Patients were highly selected, enriched for treatment-naive, never-smoker and oncogene-addicted cases. TIL clonotype persistence in blood showed no apparent association with response.

Time point noted: pre-treatment sample, taken before nivolumab and TIL therapy. Enrollment ran from late 2017 to early 2020. This was the immunoSEQ v3 assay. The table came from immunoSEQ multiplex PCR; TCRdb's copy has only in-frame clones and leaves some out. This table holds 12,000 or so clones, approximately 80% found once. With regard to this clone: Its antigen is undetermined.

The chain combines TRBV21-1 with TRBJ2-4; the table's D call of TRBD2 was not tested on the DNA. TRBV21-1 is given as a pseudogene. Here the sequenced sample was blood, taken at baseline. The sequence was collected from a person aged 25 to 80 with non-small cell lung cancer. The CDR3 DNA follows: TGTGCCAGCAGCAAACCCCGGGGTTTGGGGGCCAAAAACATTCAGTACTTC. It yields the protein CASSKPRGLGAKNIQYF.